The next 3 T cell receptor beta chains were all read from a single sample in a study of blood T cell repertoires in COVID-19. Using immunoSEQ multiplex PCR, the repertoire was profiled, and TCRdb retains in-frame clones only, with some absent. The sample consists of around 210,000 clones, less than 85% of them appearing once. The source material was peripheral blood. The receptors stem from a woman older than 75 with COVID-19, enrolled during active disease.

The CDR3 spells CASSSGAETKNIQYF. The CDR3 DNA follows: TGTGCCAGTAGTAGCGGGGCCGAGACCAAAAACATTCAGTACTTC. The chain combines TRBV19 with TRBJ2-4, with D maybe TRBD2 (6 bases). This CDR3 is built from 15 residues. CDR1 and CDR2 (germline): LNHDA, SQIVND (reference sequence). Deletions cut 4 bases from V and 2 bases from J, with 12 bases between.

The rearrangement links TRBV4-2 to TRBJ1-2; no reliable D call. CDR1 and CDR2 from the germline V gene are LGHNA and YNFKEQ. This CDR3 is built from 15 residues. Trimming took off 0 bases at V and 4 bases at J, with 12 bases between the two ends. As DNA, the CDR3 is TGTGCCAGCAGCCAAGATGATGGCTCTCCCTATGGCTACACCTTC. Its protein is CASSQDDGSPYGYTF.

A word on this clone: A junction boundary mismatches the germline segment, possibly from a read error. V and J are TRBV7-3 and TRBJ2-1, with 7 nucleotides matching TRBD1. CDR3 length: 15 residues. CDR1 and CDR2 (germline): SGHTA, FQGTGA. This CDR3 is CASSVTGQRHNEQFF. CDR3 coding DNA: TGTGCCAGCAGCGTAACGGGACAGAGGCACAATGAGCAGTTCTTC.